A selection of T cell receptor beta chains follows, all from one sample in a study of cytomegalovirus exposure and HLA in healthy donors. TCRdb keeps only in-frame clones here, not all; method: immunoSEQ multiplex PCR. The data show roughly 160,000 clones, approximately 85% seen once. The sample taken for sequencing was PBMCs. Receptor source: a man between 18 and 35 years old in good health and CMV-seropositive. CDR3s include the opening cysteine and the closing phenylalanine or tryptophan. A D gene is named only where the DNA matches it firmly.

CDR3 protein: CASSGPRGIHSTDTQYF; J gene: TRBJ2-3; V gene: TRBV2; D gene: NA
CDR3 protein: CASSLIAGSSTDTQYF; J gene: TRBJ2-3; V gene: TRBV5-1; D gene: TRBD2
CDR3 protein: CASSQLAGGLQETQYF; J gene: TRBJ2-5; V gene: TRBV16; D gene: TRBD2
CDR3 protein: CASSVGASPGELFF; J gene: TRBJ2-2; V gene: TRBV9; D gene: NA
CDR3 protein: CASSPRQLANTGELFF; J gene: TRBJ2-2; V gene: TRBV9; D gene: NA
CDR3 protein: CATHSSRGQETQYF; J gene: TRBJ2-5; V gene: TRBV10-3; D gene: NA
CDR3 protein: CASSERTGRNEQFF; J gene: TRBJ2-1; V gene: TRBV6-1; D gene: TRBD1
CDR3 protein: CASSLAAGDGYTF; J gene: TRBJ1-2; V gene: TRBV7-9; D gene: NA
CDR3 protein: CASSLESLGAPTEAFF; J gene: TRBJ1-1; V gene: TRBV7-8; D gene: NA
CDR3 protein: CAISGGEDQPQHF; J gene: TRBJ1-5; V gene: TRBV10-3; D gene: NA
CDR3 protein: CASARDINEKLFF; J gene: TRBJ1-4; V gene: TRBV12-5; D gene: NA
CDR3 protein: CASSTGTDLTDTQYF; J gene: TRBJ2-3; V gene: TRBV18; D gene: TRBD1
CDR3 protein: CAISESGGEQYF; J gene: TRBJ2-7; V gene: TRBV10-3; D gene: NA
CDR3 protein: CAWSPPPPLTRAHEQYF; J gene: TRBJ2-7; V gene: TRBV30; D gene: NA
CDR3 protein: CSARDLTGYTF; J gene: TRBJ1-2; V gene: TRBV20-1; D gene: NA
CDR3 protein: CASSPQESYGYTF; J gene: TRBJ1-2; V gene: TRBV18; D gene: NA
CDR3 protein: CASSLGGSGGRSGNTIYF; J gene: TRBJ1-3; V gene: TRBV5-4; D gene: TRBD1
CDR3 protein: CASTSGREINEQFF; J gene: TRBJ2-1; V gene: TRBV5-8; D gene: NA
CDR3 protein: CASSLSGGWDRATPLHF; J gene: TRBJ1-6; V gene: TRBV27; D gene: TRBD1
CDR3 protein: CASSHPTVGIYEQYF; J gene: NA; V gene: TRBV7-2; D gene: NA
CDR3 protein: CASSRGSGGPSYNEQFF; J gene: TRBJ2-1; V gene: TRBV7-9; D gene: TRBD2
CDR3 protein: CASSSRAYEQYF; J gene: TRBJ2-7; V gene: TRBV5-6; D gene: NA
CDR3 protein: CATRAGTGGSVDQPQHF; J gene: TRBJ1-5; V gene: TRBV15; D gene: TRBD1
CDR3 protein: CASSLSQPWRADGANVLTF; J gene: TRBJ2-6; V gene: TRBV7-2; D gene: NA
CDR3 protein: CASGRDRPVGGYGYTF; J gene: TRBJ1-2; V gene: TRBV27; D gene: TRBD1
CDR3 protein: CASNLRVGRRGTGELFF; J gene: TRBJ2-2; V gene: TRBV11-2; D gene: NA
CDR3 protein: CASSQGGTGVYTF; J gene: TRBJ1-2; V gene: TRBV4-3; D gene: TRBD1
CDR3 protein: CASGAGLNTEAFF; J gene: TRBJ1-1; V gene: TRBV10-1; D gene: NA
CDR3 protein: CASSLDSLYEQYF; J gene: NA; V gene: TRBV5-1; D gene: NA
CDR3 protein: CASSPQQGRRTEAFF; J gene: TRBJ1-1; V gene: TRBV18; D gene: TRBD1
CDR3 protein: CASSLAGGPHEQYF; J gene: TRBJ2-7; V gene: TRBV4-1; D gene: TRBD2
CDR3 protein: CASSLDSGGGYNEQFF; J gene: TRBJ2-1; V gene: TRBV7-8; D gene: TRBD2
CDR3 protein: CASTSGTGGTYEQYF; J gene: NA; V gene: TRBV6-1; D gene: TRBD1
CDR3 protein: CASIAGGPANTGELFF; J gene: TRBJ2-2; V gene: TRBV2; D gene: TRBD2
CDR3 protein: CASSIRGTYEQYF; J gene: TRBJ2-7; V gene: TRBV19; D gene: NA
CDR3 protein: CASSTADLGGYTF; J gene: TRBJ1-2; V gene: TRBV18; D gene: NA
CDR3 protein: CAWSGIVTGELFF; J gene: TRBJ2-2; V gene: TRBV30; D gene: NA
CDR3 protein: CASRRDRSYEQYF; J gene: TRBJ2-7; V gene: TRBV5-1; D gene: TRBD1
CDR3 protein: CASSLTSGGALNEQFF; J gene: TRBJ2-1; V gene: TRBV7-3; D gene: TRBD2
CDR3 protein: CASSLDPLVETQYF; J gene: TRBJ2-5; V gene: TRBV5-1; D gene: NA
CDR3 protein: CASSVGLSWESEQYF; J gene: TRBJ2-7; V gene: TRBV9; D gene: NA
CDR3 protein: CASSIVGTGFVQAEAFF; J gene: TRBJ1-1; V gene: TRBV19; D gene: TRBD1
CDR3 protein: CASSQVERGYEQYF; J gene: TRBJ2-7; V gene: TRBV4-1; D gene: NA
CDR3 protein: CASSARDRVRERANEQYF; J gene: TRBJ2-7; V gene: TRBV21-1; D gene: NA
CDR3 protein: CASSVGGGGELFF; J gene: TRBJ2-2; V gene: TRBV2; D gene: NA
CDR3 protein: CASSFGGNQPQHF; J gene: TRBJ1-5; V gene: TRBV7-9; D gene: NA
CDR3 protein: CASSPGTGWTGANVLTF; J gene: TRBJ2-6; V gene: TRBV7-8; D gene: TRBD1
CDR3 protein: CASSFRLEQYF; J gene: TRBJ2-7; V gene: TRBV11-2; D gene: NA
CDR3 protein: CASSLRTSGGAEKTQYF; J gene: TRBJ2-5; V gene: TRBV11-2; D gene: TRBD2
CDR3 protein: CASSPRYEQYF; J gene: TRBJ2-7; V gene: TRBV2; D gene: NA